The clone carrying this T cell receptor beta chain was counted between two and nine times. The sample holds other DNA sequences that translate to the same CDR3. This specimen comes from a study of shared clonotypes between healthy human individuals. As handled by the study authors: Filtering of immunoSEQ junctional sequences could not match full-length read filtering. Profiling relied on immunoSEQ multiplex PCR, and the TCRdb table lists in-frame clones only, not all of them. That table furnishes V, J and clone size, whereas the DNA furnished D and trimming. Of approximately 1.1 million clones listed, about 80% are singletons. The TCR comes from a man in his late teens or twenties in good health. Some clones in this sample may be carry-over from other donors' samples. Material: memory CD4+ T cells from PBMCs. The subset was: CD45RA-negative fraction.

This chain's CDR3 is CASSLGAYEQYF. In nucleotides, the CDR3 is TGTGCCAGCAGCCTTGGGGCCTACGAGCAGTACTTC. This chain uses TRBV5-6 with TRBJ2-7; D gene ambiguous. Germline V CDR1 and CDR2: SGHDT, YYEEEE. CDR3 length: 12 residues. The V gene lost 4 bases and the J gene lost 2 bases, with 7 bases spanning the gap. The complete variable domain, with remaining parts taken from reference TRBV5-6 and TRBJ2-7, reads DAGVTQSPTHLIKTRGQQVTLRCSPKSGHDTVSWYQQALGQGPQFIFQYYEEEERQRGNFPDRFSGHQFPNYSSELNVNALLLGDSALYLCASSLGAYEQYFGPGTRLTVT.